This TCR beta chain was sequenced during a study of T-cell reconstitution after alpha-beta-depleted transplantation in children. This clonotype was detected only a few times. What it binds is unknown. Unique molecular identifiers were built into the TCRbeta library. TCRdb re-derived calls from the PCR reads in MiXCR, one entry per CDR3 protein. This sample has around 490,000 distinct CDR3 sequences, with about 10% found just once. The germline V and J ends were trimmed by 0 bases and 6 bases, with 10 bases remaining between them. The CDR3 is 14 residues long. Germline CDR1 and CDR2: MNHEY and SVGAGI. Whole-study results and caveats: High day-60 TCRbeta diversity in some patients came from surviving recipient T cells and thymic progenitors. One year after transplant, T-cell counts and diversity came mostly from newly produced T cells. Reports say that about two months after transplant, the alpha-beta T cells came out of several hundred graft clones that had expanded.

The sample was PBMCs, mostly from graft donor cells, taken 180 days after TCRalphabeta/CD19-depleted stem cell transplant. The chain joins TRBV6-5 to TRBJ2-3; D is uncertain. This receptor was identified in a female patient aged 2 to 10 who had a stem cell transplant for aplastic anemia, so the T cells may come from the graft donor. The CDR3 region has the DNA TGTGCCAGCAGTTACTCACAGCTCCGCGATACGCAGTATTTT. Translating it yields CASSYSQLRDTQYF.